This T cell receptor (beta chain) stems from a study of OX40 agonist ivuxolimab in advanced cancers. As for the study in general: Participants could have had prior anti-PD-1, anti-PD-L1 or anti-CTLA-4 therapy, and approximately 40% had some. Patients achieving partial responses numbered three: one hepatocellular carcinoma case and two cutaneous melanoma cases. Study-level points and caveats: The CD4+ and CD8+ T cells in the blood had expanded clonally by week 6 at 0.1 to 3.0 mg/kg.

Comments on this clone: Its cognate antigen is unknown.

Sequenced by immunoSEQ multiplex PCR; TCRdb stores in-frame clones only, minus some. The profile covers some 25,000 clones, with 80% to 90% appearing a single time and 40% to 55% taken by the ten largest. The CDR3 consists of 15 residues. V lost 6 bases to trimming and J lost 6 bases, with 19 bases between them. The germline CDR1 and CDR2 sequences are MNHNS and SASEGT. The chain couples TRBV6-1 to TRBJ2-3, with a tentative D call TRBD2 (7 bases). The origin of this receptor is an adult with an advanced solid tumor such as melanoma, head and neck, liver or kidney cancer. The sample consisted of CD4+ or CD8+ T cells sorted from blood, taken in a trial of the OX40 agonist ivuxolimab. CDR3 loop: CASSPSGGGRDTQYF. The DNA of the CDR3 is TGTGCCAGCAGCCCCTCTGGGGGGGGCCGGGATACGCAGTATTTT.